These 8 T cell receptor beta chains came from one sample sequenced in a study of T cells in Graves' hyperthyroidism and ophthalmopathy. RNA transcripts served as the template for amplifying TCR beta CDR3 regions. Using the HTBI primer set, a first-round RT-PCR was run on the TCR CDR3. TCRdb reprocessed the multiplex PCR reads with MiXCR, giving one entry per CDR3 protein. The sample consists of about 600,000 distinct CDR3 sequences, roughly a sixth of them appearing once. Source material: blood. The receptor set was obtained from a woman in her 40s with Graves' ophthalmopathy.

This clonotype showed up many times. The rearrangement joins TRBV7-2 to TRBJ1-1; tentatively, D is TRBD1 (5 bases). The germline V gene has CDR1 SGHTA and CDR2 FQGNSA. The CDR3 extends over 16 amino acids. V was shortened by 5 bases and J by 0 bases, with 16 bases between the two germline ends. The CDR3 region is CASSLQPGHLNTEAFF. The CDR3 DNA reads TGTGCCAGCAGCCTTCAGCCCGGACACCTGAACACTGAAGCTTTCTTT.

Concerning this clonotype: The missing conserved phenylalanine or tryptophan at the end of this CDR3 makes a read error likely. The chain uses TRBV7-9 and TRBJ1-5, with 7 nucleotides matching TRBD1. Per germline, CDR1 SEHNR and CDR2 FQNEAQ (reference sequence). V shed 5 bases, J shed 0 bases, and the junction held 4 bases outside the gene matches. The CDR3 totals 15 residues. The CDR3 sequence is CASSAGTASNQPQHS. The CDR3 DNA follows: TGTGCCAGCAGCGCGGGGACAGCTAGCAATCAGCCCCAGCATTCT.

The rearrangement joins TRBV29-1 to TRBJ1-1; TRBD1 is a possible D gene (5 bases). CDR1 SQVTM and CDR2 ANQGSEA come from the germline V gene. Trimming cost V 7 bases and J 2 bases, with 11 bases left between them. The CDR3 has 12 residues. This CDR3 reads CSGGRVNTEAFF. CDR3 coding DNA: TGCAGCGGGGGCAGGGTCAACACTGAAGCTTTCTTT.

This clonotype was recorded a few times. V usage is TRBV20-1 and J usage is TRBJ2-2, with a weak D call TRBD2 (6 bases). This CDR3 is 16 amino acids long. In germline, CDR1 is DFQATT, CDR2 SNEGSKA (reference sequence). Trimming removed 4 bases at V and 4 bases at J, with 19 bases between. The CDR3 loop reads CSATNPERGGTGELFF. DNA of the CDR3: TGCAGTGCTACTAATCCGGAAAGGGGAGGCACCGGGGAGCTGTTTTTT.

This clonotype has ten or more counts. This sequence joins TRBV5-6 and TRBJ2-5; D not certain. This CDR3 has 15 residues. Germline loops: CDR1 SGHDT, CDR2 YYEEEE. V lost 5 bases and J 1 base, leaving 15 bases between the germline ends. The CDR3 bases are TGTGCCAGCAGTTTAGGCAGATACTCCCAAGAGACCCAGTACTTC. Translated, it gives CASSLGRYSQETQYF.

The V and J genes are TRBV19 and TRBJ2-7, with 10 bases fitting TRBD1. The junction had 11 bases not matched to a gene; V was cut back by 4 bases and J by 5 bases. This CDR3 has 16 residues. Germline V gives CDR1 LNHDA, CDR2 SQIVND (reference sequence). As DNA, the CDR3 is TGTGCCAGTAGTAGAGCCGGGACAGGGGTAAAGGACGAGCAGTACTTC. Encoded protein: CASSRAGTGVKDEQYF.

There are a few counts of this clonotype. In nucleotides, the CDR3 is TGTGCCAGCAGTGAACTAGCGGGAGGCCGGGATACGCAGTATTTT. This codes for CASSELAGGRDTQYF. The rearrangement joins TRBV2 to TRBJ2-3; TRBD2 matches 11 bases. The CDR3 totals 15 residues. V gave up 2 bases and J gave up 6 bases; unmatched junction bases: 4. Germline V gene data show CDR1 as SNHLY and CDR2 as FYNNEI.

This clonotype was counted ten times or more. The chain recombines TRBV2 with TRBJ2-1; 11 bases map to TRBD2. Germline assignment: CDR1 SNHLY and CDR2 FYNNEI. V gave up 6 bases and J gave up 6 bases; unmatched junction bases: 7. The CDR3 covers 15 residues. CDR3 residues: CASRGAGTSGNEQFF. CDR3 bases: TGTGCCAGCAGAGGAGCCGGGACTAGCGGCAATGAGCAGTTCTTC. Full variable domain (remainder filled in from reference TRBV2 and TRBJ2-1): EPEVTQTPSHQVTQMGQEVILRCVPISNHLYFYWYRQILGQKVEFLVSFYNNEISEKSEIFDDQFSVERPDGSNFTLKIRSTKLEDSAMYFCASRGAGTSGNEQFFGPGTRLTVL.